The present T cell receptor (beta chain) was sequenced within a study of T cells in Graves' hyperthyroidism and ophthalmopathy. This clonotype occurred many times. Regions amplified from RNA transcripts were the TCR beta CDR3 regions. The HTBI primer set was used in a first-round RT-PCR of the TCR CDR3. Each CDR3 protein gets one entry after TCRdb re-called the multiplex PCR reads with MiXCR. The sample contains about 350,000 distinct CDR3 sequences, around 18% of which appear only once. The V gene lost 7 bases and the J gene lost 2 bases, with 11 bases spanning the gap. The length of the CDR3 is 13 residues. Germline V gene data show CDR1 as MDHEN and CDR2 as SYDVKM.

The TCR originated in a woman in her 40s with Graves' ophthalmopathy. The sample was blood. V and J are TRBV28 and TRBJ1-1; unclear D gene. The CDR3 coding sequence is TGTGCCAGCACTAACTCACTAAACACTGAAGCTTTCTTT. Translating gives CASTNSLNTEAFF.